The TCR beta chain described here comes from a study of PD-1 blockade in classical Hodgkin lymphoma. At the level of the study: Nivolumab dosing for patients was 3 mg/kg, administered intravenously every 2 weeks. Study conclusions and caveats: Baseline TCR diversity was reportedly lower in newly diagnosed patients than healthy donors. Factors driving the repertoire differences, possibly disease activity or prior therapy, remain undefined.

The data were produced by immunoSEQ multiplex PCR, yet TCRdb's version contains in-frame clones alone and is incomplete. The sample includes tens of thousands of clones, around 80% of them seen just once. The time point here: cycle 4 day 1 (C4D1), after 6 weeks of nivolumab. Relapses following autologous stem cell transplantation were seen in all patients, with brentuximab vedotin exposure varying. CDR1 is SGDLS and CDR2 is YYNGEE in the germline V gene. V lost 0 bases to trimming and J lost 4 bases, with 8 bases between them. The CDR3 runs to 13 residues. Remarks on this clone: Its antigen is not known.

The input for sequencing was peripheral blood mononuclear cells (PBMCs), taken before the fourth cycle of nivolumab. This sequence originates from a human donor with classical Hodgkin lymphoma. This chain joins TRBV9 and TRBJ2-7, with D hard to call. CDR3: CASSVDESYEQYF. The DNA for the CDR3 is TGTGCCAGCAGCGTAGATGAATCATACGAGCAGTACTTC. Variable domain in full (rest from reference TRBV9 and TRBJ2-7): DSGVTQTPKHLITATGQRVTLRCSPRSGDLSVYWYQQSLDQGLQFLIQYYNGEERAKGNILERFSAQQFPDLHSELNLSSLELGDSALYFCASSVDESYEQYFGPGTRLTVT.